One and the same sample provided the 6 T cell receptor beta chains below, sequenced in a study of blood T cell repertoires in COVID-19. TCRdb's copy holds only in-frame clones and misses some; the assay was immunoSEQ multiplex PCR. The sample has about 310,000 clones; about nine tenths are singletons. The sequenced material came from peripheral blood. The receptors were sampled from a man in his forties or fifties with active or convalescent COVID-19.

The chain links TRBV28 to TRBJ1-1, with 7 bases lining up with TRBD1. The CDR3 is 13 amino acids. The germline V gene encodes CDR1 MDHEN and CDR2 SYDVKM. V gave up 2 bases and J gave up 6 bases; unmatched junction bases: 3. CDR3 amino acids: CASSLNRGPEAFF. Written as DNA, the CDR3 is TGTGCCAGCAGTTTAAACAGGGGACCTGAAGCTTTCTTT.

V usage is TRBV4-1 and J usage is TRBJ2-1; TRBD2 matches at 7 bases. Unmatched junction bases numbered 7, after V lost 3 bases and J lost 2 bases. This CDR3 comprises 16 residues. The germline CDR1 and CDR2 sequences are MGHRA and YSYEKL. The CDR3 DNA follows: TGCGCCAGCAGCCAGGGGCTAGCGGAAACCTACAATGAGCAGTTCTTC. Amino acids: CASSQGLAETYNEQFF.

The V and J genes are TRBV9 and TRBJ1-3, with D perhaps TRBD1 (5 bases). The V and J ends lost 0 bases and 7 bases respectively, with 14 bases between them. Per germline, CDR1 SGDLS and CDR2 YYNGEE. The length of the CDR3 is 15 residues. This CDR3 is CASSVEGQGGNTIYF. In DNA, the CDR3 is TGTGCCAGCAGCGTAGAAGGGCAGGGAGGGAACACCATATATTTT.

V and J are TRBV29-1 and TRBJ2-3, with D possibly TRBD2 on 6 matching bases. Per germline, CDR1 SQVTM and CDR2 ANQGSEA. The V and J ends lost 7 bases and 1 base respectively, with 15 bases between them. This CDR3 contains 14 residues. CDR3 residues: CSAARVAGTDTQYF. The CDR3 region has the DNA TGCAGCGCTGCCCGGGTAGCGGGCACAGATACGCAGTATTTT.

CDR3 sequence: CASSPTGLAYEQYF. CDR3 sequence (DNA): TGTGCCAGCAGCCCGACGGGACTAGCCTACGAGCAGTACTTC. This chain uses TRBV9 with TRBJ2-7; 8 bases are shared with TRBD2. The germline CDR1 and CDR2 sequences are SGDLS and YYNGEE. This CDR3 spans 14 amino acids. The ends lost 4 bases at V and 2 bases at J; junction bases unmatched: 5.

The chain carries TRBV4-2 and TRBJ2-5; D possibly corresponds to TRBD2 (5 bases). CDR3 length: 15 amino acids. V lost 0 bases and J 5 bases, leaving 13 bases between the germline ends. Germline CDR1 LGHNA, CDR2 YNFKEQ. As DNA, the CDR3 is TGTGCCAGCAGCCAAGATCGGTCTAGCCGGGAGACCCAGTACTTC. This sequence encodes CASSQDRSSRETQYF.